One and the same sample provided the 32 T cell receptor beta chains below, sequenced in a study of T cells in Graves' hyperthyroidism and ophthalmopathy. What was amplified from RNA transcripts were TCR beta CDR3 regions. The HTBI primer set drove a first-round RT-PCR of the TCR CDR3. TCRdb analysed the multiplex PCR reads with MiXCR anew, one entry per CDR3 protein. The table lists approximately 500,000 distinct CDR3 sequences, approximately 44% of them singletons. What was sequenced was peripheral blood or thyroid tissue (not recorded which). Every receptor here comes from a woman aged 18 to 35 with Graves' hyperthyroidism.

The chain employs TRBV20-1 and TRBJ1-1; 10 bases are a match to TRBD1. This CDR3 comprises 15 residues. CDR1 and CDR2 (germline): DFQATT, SNEGSKA (reference sequence). V trimming: 3 bases; J trimming: 6 bases; junction bases outside the gene matches: 10. DNA for the CDR3: TGCAGTGCTAGGGGTGGGACAGGGGTTGAGGCTGAAGCTTTCTTT. Residues: CSARGGTGVEAEAFF.

Ten or more counts support this clonotype. In nucleotides, the CDR3 is TGCGCCAGCAGTGAGCCTTCGCGTGGGACTAGCGGGTATAAGAGGGGGACCCAGTACTTC. It yields the protein CASSEPSRGTSGYKRGTQYF. The gene calls are TRBV10-2 and TRBJ2-5; 12 bases map to TRBD2. Looked up from germline, CDR1 is WSHSY and CDR2 is SAAADI. The CDR3 consists of 20 residues. V gave up 2 bases and J gave up 7 bases; unmatched junction bases: 20.

This clonotype was detected ten times or more. This chain connects TRBV6-5 to TRBJ1-6; D is possibly TRBD1 (5 bases). Germline CDR1 MNHEY, CDR2 SVGAGI. The CDR3 has 16 residues. Trimming cost V 2 bases and J 9 bases, with 17 bases left between them. The CDR3 reads CASSYSGSIRGSPLHF. CDR3 DNA: TGTGCCAGCAGTTACAGCGGCAGCATAAGGGGTTCACCCCTCCACTTT.

V gene TRBV15 combines with J gene TRBJ1-1; 10 nucleotides align to TRBD1. The CDR3 runs 15 residues. Germline CDR1 is LNHNV and CDR2 is YYDKDF (reference sequence). Germline trimming cut 4 bases from V and 0 bases from J; bases unmatched to any gene: 2. CDR3 protein: CATSIGTGVNTEAFF. CDR3 bases: TGTGCCACCAGCATCGGGACAGGGGTGAACACTGAAGCTTTCTTT.

Remarks on this clonotype: A much larger clone is a single base away; this may be a read error. V is TRBV20-1 and J is TRBJ1-1; D unresolved. The CDR3 consists of 15 residues. Per the germline V gene, CDR1 is DFQATT and CDR2 is SNEGSKA (reference sequence). CDR3: CSAGDSRQGITEAFF. For the CDR3, the DNA is TGCAGTGCTGGAGATTCGCGACAAGGAATTACTGAAGCTTTCTTT.

This clonotype was seen only a few times. The rearrangement links TRBV13 to TRBJ1-1; D ambiguous. CDR1 is PRHDT and CDR2 is FYEKMQ in the germline V gene (reference sequence). CDR3 length: 14 amino acids. Trimming cost V 5 bases and J 5 bases, with 15 bases left between them. This chain's CDR3 is CASSLNEVRTEAFF. CDR3 sequence (DNA): TGTGCCAGCAGCCTCAATGAAGTCCGGACTGAAGCTTTCTTT. The full variable domain, its missing parts supplied by reference TRBV13 and TRBJ1-1, is AAGVIQSPRHLIKEKRETATLKCYPIPRHDTVYWYQQGPGQDPQFLISFYEKMQSDKGSIPDRFSAQQFSDYHSELNMSSLELGDSALYFCASSLNEVRTEAFFGQGTRLTVV.

In this sample, this clonotype turned up a few times. The V gene is TRBV12-5, the J gene TRBJ1-5, with no clear D. The V end was cut by 0 bases, the J end by 5 bases, with 17 bases between. The CDR3 sequence is 17 residues long. Germline CDR1 LGHNT, CDR2 FRNRAP. CDR3 amino acids: CASGLVPGEGRHQPQHF. CDR3 sequence (DNA): TGTGCTAGTGGTTTGGTACCGGGAGAGGGTCGGCATCAGCCCCAGCATTTT.

In DNA, the CDR3 is TGTGCCAGCAGTTTTCGGCGGGTCTCACTTTACAATGAGCAGTTCTTC. As protein: CASSFRRVSLYNEQFF. V gene TRBV12-3 or TRBV12-4 combines with J gene TRBJ2-7; maybe TRBD2 (5 bases). The DNA end is a closer match to TRBJ2-1, so the J assignment may be wrong. CDR3 size: 16 residues.

This sequence joins TRBV5-4 and TRBJ2-5; D uncertain. This CDR3 contains 11 residues. With 1 base removed from V and 10 bases from J, the gap between germline ends came to 8 bases. The germline V gene has CDR1 SGHNT and CDR2 YYREEE (reference sequence). In DNA, the CDR3 is TGTGCCAGCAGCTTGAAGGGTCGCCAGTACTTC. Its protein product is CASSLKGRQYF.

This clonotype was observed many times. V usage is TRBV10-3 and J usage is TRBJ2-3; D uncertain. V lost 5 bases and J lost 3, with 3 bases in between. This CDR3 has 11 amino acids. Per germline, CDR1 ENHRY and CDR2 SYGVKD. CDR3 in amino acids: CAISWTDTQYF. The CDR3 nucleotides read TGTGCCATCAGTTGGACAGATACGCAGTATTTT.

In this sample, this clonotype turned up many times. The V gene is TRBV3-1, the J gene TRBJ1-2, with D possibly matching TRBD1 (5 bases). CDR3 size: 12 residues. Between the trimmed V and J ends, which lost 3 bases and 7 bases, there was a span of 9 bases. From germline, CDR1 is LGHDT and CDR2 YNNKEL (reference sequence). As DNA, the CDR3 is TGTGCCAGCAGCCATGAGGGGCCTGGCTACACCTTC. Translation gives CASSHEGPGYTF. The whole variable domain, remainder taken from reference TRBV3-1 and TRBJ1-2, is DTAVSQTPKYLVTQMGNDKSIKCEQNLGHDTMYWYKQDSKKFLKIMFSYNNKELIINETVPNRFSPKSPDKAHLNLHINSLELGDSAVYFCASSHEGPGYTFGSGTRLTVV.

CDR3 residues: CASSVGAGDHNEQFF. CDR3 in DNA: TGTGCCAGCAGCGTTGGGGCAGGGGACCACAATGAGCAGTTCTTC. The chain is built from TRBV9 and TRBJ2-1; TRBD1 is a possible D gene (6 bases). Germline CDR1 is SGDLS and CDR2 is YYNGEE. Trimming stripped 2 bases from V and 5 bases from J, with 14 bases between. This CDR3 has 15 amino acids.

This sequence joins TRBV12-3 or TRBV12-4 and TRBJ2-7; D is unclear. Gene TRBJ2-1 matches the end of the DNA better, so the J call may be wrong. The CDR3 contains 14 residues. The CDR3 reads CASSSLDDVNEQFF. The CDR3, as DNA: TGTGCCAGCAGTTCTCTTGACGACGTCAATGAGCAGTTCTTC.

V usage is TRBV19 and J usage is TRBJ1-5; D is ambiguous. This CDR3 spans 17 amino acids. Germline values: CDR1 LNHDA, CDR2 SQIVND (reference sequence). The V and J ends lost 3 bases and 0 bases respectively, with 15 bases between them. The CDR3 protein is CASSMGPVGFSNQPQHF. The CDR3 DNA sequence: TGTGCCAGTAGTATGGGTCCGGTGGGATTTAGCAATCAGCCCCAGCATTTT.

The gene calls are TRBV2 and TRBJ2-7; perhaps TRBD1 as D (5 bases). From germline, CDR1 is SNHLY and CDR2 FYNNEI. The CDR3 spans 13 residues. V lost 7 bases to trimming and J lost 7 bases, with 17 bases between them. The CDR3, as DNA: TGTGCCAGCAAAGGGGCTGGGGCGGAAGAGCAGTACTTC. Amino acids: CASKGAGAEEQYF.

This chain links TRBV3-1 with TRBJ1-1; possibly TRBD1 for D (6 bases). The V end was cut by 5 bases, the J end by 4 bases, with 14 bases between. Germline loops: CDR1 LGHDT, CDR2 YNNKEL (reference sequence). The CDR3 sequence is 14 residues long. CDR3 protein: CASSVRTGSTEAFF. In nucleotides, the CDR3 is TGTGCCAGCAGCGTGCGTACAGGGAGCACTGAAGCTTTCTTT. Filled out from reference TRBV3-1 and TRBJ1-1, the complete variable domain reads DTAVSQTPKYLVTQMGNDKSIKCEQNLGHDTMYWYKQDSKKFLKIMFSYNNKELIINETVPNRFSPKSPDKAHLNLHINSLELGDSAVYFCASSVRTGSTEAFFGQGTRLTVV.

This clonotype has a handful of counts. The rearrangement joins TRBV24-1 to TRBJ1-2, with D hard to call. The CDR3 consists of 11 residues. V lost 5 bases and J 7 bases, leaving 7 bases between the germline ends. The germline CDR1 and CDR2 sequences are KGHDR and SFDVKD. For the CDR3, the DNA is TGTGCCACCAGTGTCGGAGCTGGCTACACCTTC. Amino acid sequence: CATSVGAGYTF.

The V call is TRBV29-1, the J call TRBJ1-1; TRBD1 might be the D (6 bases). The V and J ends lost 4 bases and 3 bases respectively, with 12 bases between them. There are 13 residues in the CDR3. The germline CDR1 and CDR2 sequences are SQVTM and ANQGSEA. CDR3 bases: TGCAGCGTTGCCGCGACAGGCCACACTGAAGCTTTCTTT. Translation: CSVAATGHTEAFF.

This clonotype was counted many times. This sequence joins TRBV24-1 and TRBJ2-5, with TRBD1 identical over 7 bases. Trimming removed 0 bases from V and 5 bases from J; junction bases left unmatched: 8. Germline V CDR1 and CDR2: KGHDR, SFDVKD. The CDR3 consists of 16 residues. CDR3: CATSDLHDRDGETQYF. DNA for the CDR3: TGTGCCACCAGTGATTTGCACGACAGGGATGGGGAGACCCAGTACTTC.

This clonotype was detected many times. The chain joins TRBV7-9 to TRBJ2-3; D uncertain. Per the germline V gene, CDR1 is SEHNR and CDR2 is FQNEAQ (reference sequence). CDR3 length equals 15 residues. Trimming cost V 0 bases and J 3 bases, with 10 bases left between them. The CDR3 reads CASSLAGGATDTQYF. The CDR3 DNA is TGTGCCAGCAGCTTAGCCGGTGGTGCGACAGATACGCAGTATTTT. Full variable domain (remainder filled in from reference TRBV7-9 and TRBJ2-3): DTGVSQNPRHKITKRGQNVTFRCDPISEHNRLYWYRQTLGQGPEFLTYFQNEAQLEKSRLLSDRFSAERPKGSFSTLEIQRTEQGDSAMYLCASSLAGGATDTQYFGPGTRLTVL.

The gene calls are TRBV10-3 and TRBJ1-2; 7 bases are shared with TRBD1. Trimming removed 4 bases from V and 8 bases from J; junction bases left unmatched: 10. The CDR3 consists of 14 residues. Germline V gene sequence: CDR1 ENHRY, CDR2 SYGVKD. The CDR3 loop reads CAISGGKGAGGYTF. CDR3 in DNA: TGTGCCATCAGTGGAGGGAAGGGGGCTGGCGGCTACACCTTC.

This sequence joins TRBV4-1 and TRBJ1-2; no definite D call. Germline V lookup: CDR1 MGHRA, CDR2 YSYEKL. Trimming stripped 0 bases from V and 8 bases from J, with 16 bases between. The CDR3 sequence is 15 residues long. This CDR3 is CASSQDEGRRRGYTF. The CDR3 bases are TGCGCCAGCAGCCAAGATGAGGGCCGCCGAAGGGGCTACACCTTC.

Regarding this clonotype: One junction end does not reproduce the germline sequence, and a read error may be involved. This chain connects TRBV7-3 to TRBJ2-6, with a tentative D call TRBD2 (6 bases). CDR1 is SGHTA and CDR2 is FQGTGA in the germline V gene. The CDR3 totals 16 residues. The CDR3 here is CASSQRGGAGANVLTF. The CDR3 DNA reads as TGCGCCAGCAGCCAACGGGGAGGTGCAGGGGCCAACGTCCTGACTTTC.

The rearrangement joins TRBV29-1 to TRBJ1-5, with D tentatively TRBD1 (5 bases). This CDR3 contains 14 residues. With 6 bases removed from V and 2 bases from J, the gap between germline ends came to 14 bases. Per the germline V gene, CDR1 is SQVTM and CDR2 is ANQGSEA. CDR3 sequence reads: CSVRERDGNQPQHF. CDR3 coding DNA: TGCAGCGTGAGGGAGCGGGACGGCAATCAGCCCCAGCATTTT.

The chain links TRBV9 to TRBJ2-6; 10 bases are shared with TRBD1. CDR1 is SGDLS, CDR2 YYNGEE, per germline. Losses at the gene ends were 4 bases for V and 0 bases for J; bases not matched to a gene: 13. There are 20 residues in the CDR3. This CDR3 reads CASSPLPRDRGSSGANVLTF. CDR3 nucleotides: TGTGCCAGCAGCCCGCTTCCTCGGGACAGGGGTTCCTCTGGGGCCAACGTCCTGACTTTC. Looking up the rest from reference TRBV9 and TRBJ2-6 gives the full variable domain: DSGVTQTPKHLITATGQRVTLRCSPRSGDLSVYWYQQSLDQGLQFLIQYYNGEERAKGNILERFSAQQFPDLHSELNLSSLELGDSALYFCASSPLPRDRGSSGANVLTFGAGSRLTVL.

The chain recombines TRBV7-2 with TRBJ1-3, with D tentatively TRBD1 (5 bases). Trimming stripped 1 base from V and 4 bases from J, with 11 bases between. CDR1 and CDR2 (germline): SGHTA, FQGNSA. The CDR3 has 15 amino acids. The CDR3 protein is CASSLGRDRGNTIYF. In nucleotides, the CDR3 is TGTGCCAGCAGCTTAGGCAGGGATAGAGGAAACACCATATATTTT.

The count of this clonotype is one. This clone may be a read error of a much larger clone one base away. The chain recombines TRBV7-9 with TRBJ2-2; D is unresolved. The ends were cut back, 6 bases at V and 3 bases at J, with 5 bases in the middle. CDR3 length: 12 residues. Germline V CDR1 and CDR2: SEHNR, FQNEAQ (reference sequence). The CDR3 region is CASRQDTGELFF. In DNA form, the CDR3 reads TGTGCCAGCAGACAAGACACCGGGGAGCTGTTTTTT.

Only a few counts were recorded for this clonotype. The chain links TRBV15 to TRBJ1-1; a weak D match, TRBD1 (6 bases). Looked up from germline, CDR1 is LNHNV and CDR2 is YYDKDF (reference sequence). The CDR3 consists of 14 residues. V lost 3 bases and J 2 bases, leaving 10 bases between the germline ends. CDR3 region: CATSSSRGNTEAFF. DNA for the CDR3: TGTGCCACCAGCAGCAGCAGGGGCAACACTGAAGCTTTCTTT.

The chain uses TRBV29-1 and TRBJ1-5, with unresolved D. Germline CDR1 reads SQVTM; CDR2 reads ANQGSEA. The CDR3 length is 10 residues. Deletions cut 8 bases from V and 3 bases from J, with 5 bases between. The CDR3 protein is CSTDNQPQHF. CDR3 DNA sequence: TGCAGCACAGACAATCAGCCCCAGCATTTT. Together with reference TRBV29-1 and TRBJ1-5, the CDR3 gives the full variable domain: SAVISQKPSRDICQRGTSLTIQCQVDSQVTMMFWYRQQPGQSLTLIATANQGSEATYESGFVIDKFPISRPNLTFSTLTVSNMSPEDSSIYLCSTDNQPQHFGDGTRLSIL.

This rearrangement joins TRBV24-1 to TRBJ1-2; possible D gene TRBD1, 6 bases. The length of the CDR3 is 13 residues. The V gene lost 12 bases and the J gene lost 2 bases, with 15 bases spanning the gap. In germline, CDR1 is KGHDR, CDR2 SFDVKD. CDR3 loop: CAWSVGANYGYTF. CDR3 nucleotides: TGTGCCTGGAGTGTGGGGGCCAACTATGGCTACACCTTC.

This clonotype was detected ten times or more. The CDR3 bases are TGTGCCAGCAGCCAACTCGGAAGCCAAGAGACCCAGTACTTC. The encoded protein is CASSQLGSQETQYF. The rearrangement joins TRBV13 to TRBJ2-5; D is unresolved. The CDR3 has 14 amino acids. Germline CDR1 reads PRHDT; CDR2 reads FYEKMQ (reference sequence). V shed 5 bases and J shed 1 base, with 11 bases lying between them. Supplemented by reference TRBV13 and TRBJ2-5, the full variable domain reads AAGVIQSPRHLIKEKRETATLKCYPIPRHDTVYWYQQGPGQDPQFLISFYEKMQSDKGSIPDRFSAQQFSDYHSELNMSSLELGDSALYFCASSQLGSQETQYFGPGTRLLVL.

Many counts were recorded for this clonotype. This chain uses TRBV6-5 with TRBJ1-1; D may be TRBD1 (6 bases). From germline, CDR1 is MNHEY and CDR2 SVGAGI. This CDR3 comprises 12 residues. V was pared by 7 bases and J by 7 bases, with 13 bases between. CDR3: CASTPTGGEAFF. CDR3 sequence (DNA): TGTGCCAGCACTCCGACAGGAGGTGAAGCTTTCTTT.